This record concerns one TCR beta chain sequence. The antigen remains unidentified. This entry comes from a study of cytomegalovirus exposure and HLA in healthy donors. Study outcomes and limitations: For most TCR sequences rarity was the rule, although some public TCRs occurred in many donors.

The PCR made use of 60 Vbeta and 13 Jbeta primers. Per the original methods: A later analysis counted 65 million to 90 million unique TCR beta chains, some 10 million shared. Measured with immunoSEQ multiplex PCR; TCRdb has only the in-frame clones, and not every one. The V and J calls and the clone size are those of that table, but D and trimming were determined from the DNA. The sample has 41,000 or so clones. Germline assignment: CDR1 LGHNA and CDR2 YNFKEQ. Between the trimmed V and J ends, which lost 1 base and 1 base, there was a span of 10 bases. The CDR3 has 15 residues. The chain employs TRBV4-2 and TRBJ1-1; a possible D gene is TRBD1 (5 bases). This receptor was obtained from a man aged 30-40 years in good health and CMV-seronegative. The sequencing sample was made of PBMCs. The CDR3 nucleotides are TGTGCCAGCAGCCAAGCAAGGACAAAGAACACTGAAGCTTTCTTT. Translation gives CASSQARTKNTEAFF.